These T cell receptor beta chains were read from a single sample in a study of OX40 agonist ivuxolimab in advanced cancers. Produced via immunoSEQ multiplex PCR; TCRdb's table is partial and in-frame only. Found here are around 20,000 clones, 60% to 80% of them singletons; the top ten hold roughly 32%. Sample: CD4+ or CD8+ T cells sorted from blood, taken in a trial of the OX40 agonist ivuxolimab. The receptors here all came from an adult with an advanced solid tumor such as melanoma, head and neck, liver or kidney cancer. The CDR3 runs from the conserved cysteine through the conserved F or W. The D gene is left open where the match is weak. Clone size is shown for a subset of rows, as once, few, many or a class of expanded clone.

TRBJ2-3 | TRBV6-6 | . | . | CASSRGVTVPDTQYF | TGTGCCAGCAGTCGTGGGGTGACAGTCCCAGATACGCAGTATTTT
TRBJ1-5 | TRBV20-1 | . | . | CSASGLEPQHF | TGCAGTGCCTCGGGTTTGGAGCCCCAGCATTTT
TRBJ1-2 | TRBV7-6 | . | . | CASSLISVGVEGNGYTF | TGTGCCAGCAGCTTAATTTCGGTCGGGGTAGAAGGGAATGGCTACACCTTC
TRBJ2-7 | TRBV4-1 | . | . | CASSHNRVGAYEQYF | TGCGCCAGCAGCCATAACAGGGTAGGTGCCTACGAGCAGTACTTC
TRBJ1-1 | TRBV14 | . | . | CASSLQGGLLTEAFF | TGTGCCAGCAGCCTACAAGGGGGGCTCCTCACTGAAGCTTTCTTT
TRBJ2-1 | TRBV6-5 | . | . | CASSLDSSSYNEQFF | TGTGCCAGCAGTCTCGACAGCAGCTCCTACAATGAGCAGTTCTTC
TRBJ2-7 | TRBV28 | . | . | CASSVGTYEQYF | TGTGCCAGCAGTGTCGGGACCTACGAGCAGTACTTC
TRBJ2-7 | TRBV28 | . | . | CASTRASYEQYF | TGTGCCAGCACTAGGGCCTCCTACGAGCAGTACTTC
TRBJ2-1 | TRBV7-3 | . | few | CASSWGLATYNEQFF | TGTGCCAGCAGCTGGGGACTGGCGACTTACAATGAGCAGTTCTTC
TRBJ1-1 | TRBV19 | . | . | CASRILDGPDTEAFF | TGTGCCAGTAGAATCCTAGACGGGCCGGACACTGAAGCTTTCTTT
TRBJ2-5 | TRBV28 | TRBD2 | few | CASSLLAGVQTQYF | TGTGCCAGCAGTTTACTAGCGGGAGTTCAGACCCAGTACTTC
TRBJ2-1 | TRBV7-9 | TRBD2 | once | CASSGLTTAGRLYNEQFF | TGTGCCAGCAGCGGCCTGACTACAGCGGGAAGGTTGTACAATGAGCAGTTCTTC
TRBJ2-1 | TRBV9 | TRBD1 | . | CASSSSRGDRAYNEQFF | TGTGCCAGCAGCTCCAGCCGTGGGGACAGGGCCTACAATGAGCAGTTCTTC
TRBJ1-3 | TRBV9 | . | . | CASNAAGRNTIYF | TGTGCCAGCAACGCCGCTGGCCGAAACACCATATATTTT
TRBJ1-5 | TRBV5-8 | . | . | CASSLERGGHQPQHF | TGTGCCAGCAGCTTGGAAAGGGGAGGGCATCAGCCCCAGCATTTT
TRBJ1-1 | TRBV19 | . | few | CATQLSNTEAFF | TGTGCCACGCAACTCAGTAACACTGAAGCTTTCTTT
TRBJ2-5 | TRBV4-3 | . | . | CASSQDGGTQYF | TGCGCCAGCAGCCAAGATGGGGGTACCCAGTACTTC
TRBJ2-7 | TRBV11-2 | TRBD2 | . | CASSLGGRTSYEQYF | TGTGCCAGCAGCTTAGGCGGGAGGACTTCCTACGAGCAGTACTTC
TRBJ1-5 | TRBV5-1 | . | . | CASSLAWGGDQPQHF | TGCGCCAGCAGCTTGGCCTGGGGTGGGGATCAGCCCCAGCATTTT